One T cell receptor beta chain is described in this entry. Its antigen is as yet unknown. TCRdb's table, derived via immunoSEQ multiplex PCR, lists solely in-frame clones and lacks some. The table lists about 71,000 clones, 90% of them singletons. The data originate from a study of graft-versus-host responses after intestinal transplantation. Looking at the study overall: Among the recipients, all got anti-thymocyte globulin induction and then tacrolimus and steroids for roughly three years.

The germline CDR1 and CDR2 sequences are SGHVS and FQNEAQ. The junction had 13 bases not matched to a gene; V was cut back by 5 bases and J by 5 bases. The CDR3 runs 17 residues. The sequencing here drew on unstimulated CD8+ T cells sorted from spleen or lymph node cells, taken before intestinal transplant. The chain links TRBV7-8 to TRBJ2-5; 11 nucleotides align to TRBD2. This receptor was taken from a human donor who received an intestinal transplant. CDR3 amino acids: CASSPGGTSGGEETQYF. The DNA of the CDR3 is TGTGCCAGCAGCCCAGGGGGCACTAGCGGGGGCGAGGAGACCCAGTACTTC.